This T cell receptor (beta chain) appears in the sequencing data of a study of blood T cell repertoires in COVID-19. Across the study: Samples came from the United States, Italy and Spain, spanning acute and convalescent COVID-19. From T cells, B-cell-depleted T cells, or PBMCs came the material, which was cDNA or gDNA.

The repertoire was sequenced with immunoSEQ multiplex PCR; TCRdb's copy has only in-frame clones and lacks some. Of about 100,000 clones listed, 80% are singletons. This CDR3 has 16 residues. V gave up 5 bases and J gave up 4 bases; unmatched junction bases: 11. Germline V gene sequence: CDR1 MNHEY, CDR2 SVGEGT. This receptor was taken from a man aged 70 or older with active or convalescent COVID-19. V usage is TRBV6-2 or TRBV6-3 and J usage is TRBJ1-5; 7 bases line up with TRBD1. Sample: peripheral blood. CDR3 in amino acids: CASSRETGYRNQPQHF. The CDR3 coding sequence is TGTGCCAGCAGTCGAGAGACAGGGTATCGAAATCAGCCCCAGCATTTT.